This T cell receptor beta chain appears in the sequencing data of a study of blood T cell repertoires in COVID-19. Clones were sequenced by immunoSEQ multiplex PCR, and TCRdb holds only the in-frame ones, with some missing. The sample holds about 180,000 clones, roughly 80% seen once. Participants spanned ages about 18 to 100 years and resided in fewer than 30 US areas. Cohorts were determined from participant-reported clinical history. Germline CDR1 reads MNHEY; CDR2 reads SVGAGI. Trimming shortened V by 0 bases and J by 4 bases, and 13 bases separated the two germline ends. The CDR3 is made up of 15 amino acids.

Specimen: PBMCs or T cells enriched from blood (not recorded which). V is TRBV6-5 and J is TRBJ2-7; the D gene is possibly TRBD1 (6 bases). The origin of this receptor is a man aged 60 to 75 who had been exposed to COVID-19. In DNA, the CDR3 is TGTGCCAGCAGTTACTCGGGGCGACAGGATTACGAGCAGTACTTC. Protein sequence: CASSYSGRQDYEQYF.